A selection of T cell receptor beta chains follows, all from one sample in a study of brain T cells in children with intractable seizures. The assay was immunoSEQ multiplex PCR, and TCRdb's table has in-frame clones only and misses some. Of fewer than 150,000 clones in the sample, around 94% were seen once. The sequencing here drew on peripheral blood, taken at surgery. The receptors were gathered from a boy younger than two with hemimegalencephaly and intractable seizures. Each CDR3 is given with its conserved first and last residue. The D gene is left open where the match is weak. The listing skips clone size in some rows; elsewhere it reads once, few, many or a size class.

CDR3 DNA: TGTGCCAGCACCCCCGGGAGCGTGGAACCGGGACAGCCTACAGATACGCAGTATTTT
CDR3 protein: CASTPGSVEPGQPTDTQYF
J gene: TRBJ2-3
clone size: NA
CDR3 length: 19
V gene: TRBV27
D gene: NA

CDR3 DNA: TGTGCCAGTAGGGATCCGTGGGGGAGGAACTATGGCTACACCTTC
CDR3 protein: CASRDPWGRNYGYTF
J gene: TRBJ1-2
clone size: NA
CDR3 length: 15
V gene: TRBV19
D gene: NA

CDR3 DNA: TGCGCCAGCAGCAAGGGGATGGCTGATACCTACGAGCAGTACTTC
CDR3 protein: CASSKGMADTYEQYF
J gene: TRBJ2-7
clone size: once
CDR3 length: 15
V gene: TRBV5-1
D gene: NA

CDR3 DNA: TGTGCCAGCAGTGAGTGGGCAGGGATCTCTGGAAACACCATATATTTT
CDR3 protein: CASSEWAGISGNTIYF
J gene: TRBJ1-3
clone size: NA
CDR3 length: 16
V gene: TRBV25-1
D gene: NA

CDR3 DNA: TGTGCCAGCAGCCAAGCCGCCCAAAAACTGTTTTTT
CDR3 protein: CASSQAAQKLFF
J gene: TRBJ1-4
clone size: NA
CDR3 length: 12
V gene: TRBV4-2
D gene: NA

CDR3 DNA: TGTGCCACCGGGTGGGGGCGCAATGAGCAGTTCTTC
CDR3 protein: CATGWGRNEQFF
J gene: TRBJ2-1
clone size: NA
CDR3 length: 12
V gene: TRBV19
D gene: NA

CDR3 DNA: TGCGCCAGCAGCCAAGACAGGACTAGCGTCAAGAGCTCCTACAATGAGCAGTTCTTC
CDR3 protein: CASSQDRTSVKSSYNEQFF
J gene: TRBJ2-1
clone size: NA
CDR3 length: 19
V gene: TRBV4-3
D gene: TRBD2

CDR3 DNA: TGTGCCAGCAGCAGACAGGACTTTGAAGCTTTCTTT
CDR3 protein: CASSRQDFEAFF
J gene: TRBJ1-1
clone size: NA
CDR3 length: 12
V gene: TRBV5-4
D gene: NA

CDR3 DNA: TGTGCCAGCAGAGGACAGCCGACCGAACATCGACACAATGAGCAGTTCTTC
CDR3 protein: CASRGQPTEHRHNEQFF
J gene: TRBJ2-1
clone size: NA
CDR3 length: 17
V gene: TRBV28
D gene: NA

CDR3 DNA: TGTGCCAGCAGCTTAGCAAGGGGCCGGGGAGGGGCCAACGTCCTGACTTTC
CDR3 protein: CASSLARGRGGANVLTF
J gene: TRBJ2-6
clone size: NA
CDR3 length: 17
V gene: TRBV7-9
D gene: NA

CDR3 DNA: TGTGCCAGTCGGCAGGGGGGGCAAGAGACCCAGTACTTC
CDR3 protein: CASRQGGQETQYF
J gene: TRBJ2-5
clone size: NA
CDR3 length: 13
V gene: TRBV19
D gene: NA

CDR3 DNA: TGTGCCAGCAGCGATAGCGGGAGGGCCCCCGAGCAGTACTTC
CDR3 protein: CASSDSGRAPEQYF
J gene: TRBJ2-7
clone size: NA
CDR3 length: 14
V gene: TRBV27
D gene: TRBD2

CDR3 DNA: TGTGCCAGCAGTTTTACTAGCTGGGCCGGGGAGCTGTTTTTT
CDR3 protein: CASSFTSWAGELFF
J gene: TRBJ2-2
clone size: NA
CDR3 length: 14
V gene: TRBV28
D gene: NA

CDR3 DNA: TGTGCCAGCAGCTTAGGGGCGGACAGGGAAGCTTTCTTT
CDR3 protein: CASSLGADREAFF
J gene: TRBJ1-1
clone size: NA
CDR3 length: 13
V gene: TRBV11-3
D gene: TRBD1

CDR3 DNA: TGTGCCAACCAGGGGTATAATTCACCCCTCCACTTT
CDR3 protein: CANQGYNSPLHF
J gene: TRBJ1-6
clone size: NA
CDR3 length: 12
V gene: TRBV28
D gene: NA

CDR3 DNA: TGCGCCAGCAGTACCGGGACAGGTTCCTACGAGCAGTACTTC
CDR3 protein: CASSTGTGSYEQYF
J gene: TRBJ2-7
clone size: NA
CDR3 length: 14
V gene: TRBV5-1
D gene: TRBD1

CDR3 DNA: TGCGCCAGCAGTGAGTCGGGGGTTGGTCGAGAGACCCAGTACTTC
CDR3 protein: CASSESGVGRETQYF
J gene: TRBJ2-5
clone size: NA
CDR3 length: 15
V gene: TRBV10-2
D gene: NA

CDR3 DNA: TGTGCCATCAGTGAGGACAGGGATTATCAGCCCCAGCATTTT
CDR3 protein: CAISEDRDYQPQHF
J gene: TRBJ1-5
clone size: NA
CDR3 length: 14
V gene: TRBV10-3
D gene: TRBD1

CDR3 DNA: TGTGCCAGCAGTGAACATGGCACTAGCAGCTACGAGCAGTACTTC
CDR3 protein: CASSEHGTSSYEQYF
J gene: TRBJ2-7
clone size: NA
CDR3 length: 15
V gene: TRBV25-1
D gene: NA

CDR3 DNA: TGTGCCAGCAGTGAAGAAGTGACAGATACTATGGCGGGCTACACCTTC
CDR3 protein: CASSEEVTDTMAGYTF
J gene: TRBJ1-2
clone size: NA
CDR3 length: 16
V gene: TRBV6-1
D gene: NA